The entry that follows covers one TCR beta chain sequence. What it recognizes is unknown. The CDR3 contains 14 residues. Germline V gene data show CDR1 as SEHNR and CDR2 as FQNEAQ (reference sequence). V was pared by 5 bases and J by 0 bases, with 2 bases of the junction left unmatched. The record originates from a study of blood T cells in healthy people across ages. They isolated at least 6 million PBMCs from each sample. Study-wide points: CMV status of donors was not determined, possibly confounding expanded clonotype changes.

A second PCR, run for roughly 6 to 11 cycles, used a sample-barcoded 5' primer plus a J-beta primer mix. TCRdb reprocessed the 5' RACE reads via MiXCR and lists one record per CDR3 protein. Found here are over 1,500,000 distinct CDR3 sequences, roughly 52% of them singletons; the top ten hold about 2.1%. The chain is built from TRBV7-9 and TRBJ2-5; TRBD2 matches 8 bases. The receptor was derived from a woman aged 40-49 years in good health. The specimen sequenced was blood. CDR3 sequence reads: CASSGGLDQETQYF. The CDR3 DNA reads as TGTGCCAGCAGCGGGGGACTAGACCAAGAGACCCAGTACTTC.